The 5 T cell receptor beta chains below were found in one sample sequenced in a study of T-cell memory formation after mild COVID-19. TCRdb reanalysed the 5' RACE reads using MiXCR and keeps one entry per CDR3 protein. The sample consists of approximately 180,000 distinct CDR3 sequences, approximately 16% of them appearing once. Sequenced: PBMCs or a T cell subset sorted from them (not recorded which). These receptors were collected from an adult woman who had mild COVID-19 (a few samples of this study predate the infection). Cell type and time point are not known.

V usage is TRBV4-2 and J usage is TRBJ1-2; a possible D gene is TRBD1 (6 bases). Germline-derived CDR1 and CDR2 are LGHNA and YNFKEQ. V was clipped by 4 bases and J by 0 bases, with 12 bases between them. CDR3 length equals 15 residues. The DNA for the CDR3 is TGTGCCAGCAGCCCGGAGGGGGGGTCTAACTATGGCTACACCTTC. Residues: CASSPEGGSNYGYTF.

The V and J genes are TRBV6-4 and TRBJ2-6; D is ambiguous. Trimming stripped 4 bases from V and 2 bases from J, with 6 bases between. Germline loops: CDR1 MRHNA, CDR2 SNTAGT. This CDR3 has 14 residues. For the CDR3, the DNA is TGTGCCAGCAGTGCTGGGGCTGGGGCCAACGTCCTGACTTTC. Protein sequence: CASSAGAGANVLTF.

This clonotype was seen a few times. V usage is TRBV5-1 and J usage is TRBJ1-1; D possibly corresponds to TRBD1 (6 bases). The CDR3 is 14 amino acids. Trimming removed 4 bases from V and 1 base from J, with 11 bases in between. From germline, CDR1 is SGHRS and CDR2 YFSETQ. The CDR3 loop reads CASSAGGRNTEAFF. CDR3 DNA: TGCGCCAGCAGCGCCGGGGGCAGGAACACTGAAGCTTTCTTT.

This clonotype was counted only a few times. This rearrangement joins TRBV5-1 to TRBJ1-4, with D unresolved. The V end lost 4 bases, the J end lost 7 bases, and 14 bases lay between the germline ends. This CDR3 is 14 amino acids long. Germline values: CDR1 SGHRS, CDR2 YFSETQ. The DNA of the CDR3 is TGCGCCAGCAGCCTACGGTCTCTTGGTGAAAAACTGTTTTTT. Amino acids: CASSLRSLGEKLFF.

The rearrangement links TRBV12-3 or TRBV12-4 to TRBJ1-5, with a tentative D call TRBD1 (6 bases). The CDR3 runs 17 residues. V was shortened by 6 bases and J by 3 bases, with 21 bases between the two germline ends. The CDR3, as DNA: TGTGCCAGCAGCCCCTCGGGGGCGATTACCCTCAATCAGCCCCAGCATTTT. Translated, it gives CASSPSGAITLNQPQHF.